This paragraph covers one TCR beta chain sequence. The antigen is undetermined. These data originate in a study of cytomegalovirus exposure and HLA in healthy donors. Overall study context: Unique TCRs from HLA-typed donors, 80 million to 100 million of them, were held in an early data release.

Germline-derived CDR1 and CDR2 are SGHNT and YYREEE (reference sequence). The CDR3 extends over 14 amino acids. Deletions cut 0 bases from V and 5 bases from J, with 12 bases between. Primers included in the PCR were 60 Vbeta and 13 Jbeta primers. Profiling relied on immunoSEQ multiplex PCR, and the TCRdb table lists in-frame clones only, not all of them. Of about 93,000 clones detected, roughly 77% appear once; the ten largest clones hold 6% to 8%. Findings of the study overall: Prediction of most subjects' HLA-A and HLA-B alleles by TCR beta sequences was reportedly accurate. In vitro confirmation showed three CMV-associated chains to be CMV antigen specific.

Sequencing was carried out using PBMCs. This TCR was sampled from a man aged 30 to 39 in good health and CMV-seronegative. The chain employs TRBV5-4 and TRBJ2-7; the D is unclear. CDR3 coding DNA: TGTGCCAGCAGCTTGGAGTTGGCAGCGAACGAGCAGTACTTC. This gives the protein CASSLELAANEQYF.